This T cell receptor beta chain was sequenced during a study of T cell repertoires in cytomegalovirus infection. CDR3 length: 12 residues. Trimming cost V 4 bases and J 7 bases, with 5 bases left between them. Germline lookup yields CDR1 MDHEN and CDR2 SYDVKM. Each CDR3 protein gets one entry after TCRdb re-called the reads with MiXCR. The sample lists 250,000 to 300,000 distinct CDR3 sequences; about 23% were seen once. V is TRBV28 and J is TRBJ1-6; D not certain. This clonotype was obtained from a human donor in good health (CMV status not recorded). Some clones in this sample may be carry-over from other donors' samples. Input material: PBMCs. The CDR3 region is CASSSPNSPLHF. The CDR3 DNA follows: TGTGCCAGCAGTTCCCCAAATTCACCCCTCCACTTT.